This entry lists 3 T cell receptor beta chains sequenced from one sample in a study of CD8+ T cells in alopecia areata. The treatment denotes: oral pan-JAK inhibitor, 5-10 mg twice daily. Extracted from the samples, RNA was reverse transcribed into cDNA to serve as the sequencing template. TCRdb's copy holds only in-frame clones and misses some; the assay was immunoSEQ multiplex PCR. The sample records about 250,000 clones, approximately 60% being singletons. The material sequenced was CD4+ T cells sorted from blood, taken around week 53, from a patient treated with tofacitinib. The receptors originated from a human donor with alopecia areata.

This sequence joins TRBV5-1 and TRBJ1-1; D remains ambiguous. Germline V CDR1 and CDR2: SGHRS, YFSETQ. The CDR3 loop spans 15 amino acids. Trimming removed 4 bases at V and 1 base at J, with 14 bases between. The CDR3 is CASSPSVTPNTEAFF. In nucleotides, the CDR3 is TGCGCCAGCAGCCCCTCGGTCACGCCGAACACTGAAGCTTTCTTT.

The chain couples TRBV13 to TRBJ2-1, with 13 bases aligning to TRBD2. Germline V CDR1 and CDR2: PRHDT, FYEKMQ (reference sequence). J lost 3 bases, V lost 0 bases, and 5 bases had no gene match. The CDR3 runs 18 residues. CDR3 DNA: TGTGCCAGCAGCTTAGGCTTAGGGACTAGCGGGGACTACAATGAGCAGTTCTTC. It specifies CASSLGLGTSGDYNEQFF.

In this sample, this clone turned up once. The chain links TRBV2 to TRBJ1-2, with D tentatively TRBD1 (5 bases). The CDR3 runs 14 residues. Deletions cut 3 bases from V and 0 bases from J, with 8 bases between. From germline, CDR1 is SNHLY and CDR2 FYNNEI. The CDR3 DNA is TGTGCCAGCAGTGAGGGGGTCCCTAACTATGGCTACACCTTC. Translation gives CASSEGVPNYGYTF. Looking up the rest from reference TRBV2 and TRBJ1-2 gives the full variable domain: EPEVTQTPSHQVTQMGQEVILRCVPISNHLYFYWYRQILGQKVEFLVSFYNNEISEKSEIFDDQFSVERPDGSNFTLKIRSTKLEDSAMYFCASSEGVPNYGYTFGSGTRLTVV.